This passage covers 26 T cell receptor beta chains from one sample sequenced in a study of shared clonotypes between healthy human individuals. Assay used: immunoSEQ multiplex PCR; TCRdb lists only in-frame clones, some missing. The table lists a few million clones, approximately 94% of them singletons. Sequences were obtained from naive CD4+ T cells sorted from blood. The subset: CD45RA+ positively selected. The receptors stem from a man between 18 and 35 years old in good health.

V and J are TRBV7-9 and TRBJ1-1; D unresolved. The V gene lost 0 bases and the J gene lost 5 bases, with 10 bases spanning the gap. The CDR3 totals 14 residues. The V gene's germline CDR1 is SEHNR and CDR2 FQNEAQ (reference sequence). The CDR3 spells CASSLAGLGTEAFF. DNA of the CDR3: TGTGCCAGCAGCTTAGCAGGGTTGGGAACTGAAGCTTTCTTT.

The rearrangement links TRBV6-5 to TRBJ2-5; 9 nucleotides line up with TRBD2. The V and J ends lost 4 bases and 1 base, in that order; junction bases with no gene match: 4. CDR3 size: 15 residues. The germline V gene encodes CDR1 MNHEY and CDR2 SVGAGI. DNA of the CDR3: TGTGCCAGCAGTTCATTTAGCGGGGGCCAAGAGACCCAGTACTTC. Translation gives CASSSFSGGQETQYF.

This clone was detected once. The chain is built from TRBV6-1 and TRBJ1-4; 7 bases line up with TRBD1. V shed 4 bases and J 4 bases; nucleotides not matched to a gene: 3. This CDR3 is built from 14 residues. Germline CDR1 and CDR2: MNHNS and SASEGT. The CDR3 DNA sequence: TGTGCCAGCAGTGGGGGACAGTTTAATGAAAAACTGTTTTTT. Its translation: CASSGGQFNEKLFF.

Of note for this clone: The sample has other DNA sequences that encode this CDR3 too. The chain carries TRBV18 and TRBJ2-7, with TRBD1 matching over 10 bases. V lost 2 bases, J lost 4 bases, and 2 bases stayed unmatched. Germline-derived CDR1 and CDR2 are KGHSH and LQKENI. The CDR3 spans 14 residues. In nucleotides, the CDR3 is TGTGCCAGCTCACCAGACAGGGGGCGGTACGAGCAGTACTTC. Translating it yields CASSPDRGRYEQYF.

CDR3 region: CASSYSLAGRAYEQYF. CDR3 in DNA: TGTGCCAGCAGTTACTCGCTCGCAGGCCGAGCCTACGAGCAGTACTTC. The chain uses TRBV6-5 and TRBJ2-7; D is ambiguous. This CDR3 spans 16 amino acids. Germline V CDR1 and CDR2: MNHEY, SVGAGI. The V end lost 0 bases, the J end lost 2 bases, and 14 bases lay between the germline ends.

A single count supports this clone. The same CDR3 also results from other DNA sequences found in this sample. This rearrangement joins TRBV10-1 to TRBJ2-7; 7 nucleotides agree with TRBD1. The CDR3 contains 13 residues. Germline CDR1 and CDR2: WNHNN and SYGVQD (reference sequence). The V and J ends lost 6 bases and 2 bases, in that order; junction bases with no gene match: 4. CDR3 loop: CASSPGQTYEQYF. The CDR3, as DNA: TGCGCCAGCAGCCCGGGACAGACCTACGAGCAGTACTTC.

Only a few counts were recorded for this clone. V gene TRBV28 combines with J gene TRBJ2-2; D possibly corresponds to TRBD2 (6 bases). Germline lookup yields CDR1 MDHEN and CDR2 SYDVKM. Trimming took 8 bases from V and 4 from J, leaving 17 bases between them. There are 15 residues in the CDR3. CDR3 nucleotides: TGTGCCAGCCTCGAGTTGCGGGGCGGCACCGGGGAGCTGTTTTTT. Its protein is CASLELRGGTGELFF.

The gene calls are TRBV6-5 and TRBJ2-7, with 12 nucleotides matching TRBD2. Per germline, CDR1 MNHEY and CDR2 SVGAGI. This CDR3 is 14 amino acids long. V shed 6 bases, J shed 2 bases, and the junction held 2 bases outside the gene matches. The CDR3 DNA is TGTGCCAGCAGACTAGCGGGGGGACCCTACGAGCAGTACTTC. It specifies CASRLAGGPYEQYF.

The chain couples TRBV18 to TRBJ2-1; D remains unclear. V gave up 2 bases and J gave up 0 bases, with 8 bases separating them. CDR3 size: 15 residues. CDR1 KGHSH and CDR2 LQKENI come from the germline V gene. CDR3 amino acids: CASSPVWSSYNEQFF. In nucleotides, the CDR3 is TGTGCCAGCTCACCAGTATGGAGCTCCTACAATGAGCAGTTCTTC.

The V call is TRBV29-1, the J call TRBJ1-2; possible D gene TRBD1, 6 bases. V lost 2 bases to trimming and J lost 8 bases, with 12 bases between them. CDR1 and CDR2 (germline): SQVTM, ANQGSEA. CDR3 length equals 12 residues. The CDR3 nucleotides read TGCAGCGTTGAAATGGGGGCTGGAGGCTACACCTTC. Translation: CSVEMGAGGYTF.

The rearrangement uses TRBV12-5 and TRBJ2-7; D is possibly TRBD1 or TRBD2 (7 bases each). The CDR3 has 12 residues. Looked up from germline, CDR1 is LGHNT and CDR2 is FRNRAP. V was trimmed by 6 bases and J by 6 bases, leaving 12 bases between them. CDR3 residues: CASGQGGLEQYF. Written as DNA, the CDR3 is TGTGCTAGTGGCCAGGGGGGGCTCGAGCAGTACTTC.

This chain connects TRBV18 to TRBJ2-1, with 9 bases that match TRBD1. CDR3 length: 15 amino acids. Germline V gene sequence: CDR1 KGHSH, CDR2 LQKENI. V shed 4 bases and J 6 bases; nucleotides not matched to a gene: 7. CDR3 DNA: TGTGCCAGCTCACTCGGGGGGACAGGGATCAATGAGCAGTTCTTC. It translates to CASSLGGTGINEQFF.

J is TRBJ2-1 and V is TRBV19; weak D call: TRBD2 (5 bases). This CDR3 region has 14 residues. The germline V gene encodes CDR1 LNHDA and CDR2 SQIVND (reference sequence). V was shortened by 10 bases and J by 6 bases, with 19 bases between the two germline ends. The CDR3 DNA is TGTGCCACCAACGGGGTTGGTGACATCAATGAGCAGTTCTTC. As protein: CATNGVGDINEQFF.

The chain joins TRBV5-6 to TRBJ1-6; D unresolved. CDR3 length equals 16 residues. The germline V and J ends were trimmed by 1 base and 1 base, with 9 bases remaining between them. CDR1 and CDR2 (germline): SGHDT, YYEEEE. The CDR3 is CASSLLGRSYNSPLHF. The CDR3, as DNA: TGTGCCAGCAGCTTGTTAGGGAGGTCCTATAATTCACCCCTCCACTTT. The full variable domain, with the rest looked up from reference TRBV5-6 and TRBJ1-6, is DAGVTQSPTHLIKTRGQQVTLRCSPKSGHDTVSWYQQALGQGPQFIFQYYEEEERQRGNFPDRFSGHQFPNYSSELNVNALLLGDSALYLCASSLLGRSYNSPLHFGNGTRLTVT.

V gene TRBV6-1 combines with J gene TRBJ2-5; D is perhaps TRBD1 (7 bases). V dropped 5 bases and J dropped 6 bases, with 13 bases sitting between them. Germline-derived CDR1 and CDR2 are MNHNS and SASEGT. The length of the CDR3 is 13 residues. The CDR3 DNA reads TGTGCCAGCAGTCGACAGGGAGGAAAGACCCAGTACTTC. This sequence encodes CASSRQGGKTQYF.

CDR3 DNA: TGCAGCGTTGAAAAACCCCCCGCCGGAAACACCATATATTTT. It is translated as CSVEKPPAGNTIYF. The genes are TRBV29-1 and TRBJ1-3; D gene ambiguous. V was shortened by 2 bases and J by 4 bases, with 12 bases between the two germline ends. CDR1 is SQVTM and CDR2 is ANQGSEA in the germline V gene. The CDR3 is made up of 14 amino acids.

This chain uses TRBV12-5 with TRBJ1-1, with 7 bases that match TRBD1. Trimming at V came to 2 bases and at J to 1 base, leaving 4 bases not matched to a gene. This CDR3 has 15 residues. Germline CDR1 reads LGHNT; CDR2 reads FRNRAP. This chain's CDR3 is CASGLSRTGNTEAFF. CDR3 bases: TGTGCTAGTGGTTTGTCCCGGACAGGGAACACTGAAGCTTTCTTT.

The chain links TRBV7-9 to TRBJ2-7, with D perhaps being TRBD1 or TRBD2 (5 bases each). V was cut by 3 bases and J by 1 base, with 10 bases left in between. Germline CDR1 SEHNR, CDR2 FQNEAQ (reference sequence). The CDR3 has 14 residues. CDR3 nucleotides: TGTGCCAGCAGCTTCCGGGACGGGTCCTACGAGCAGTACTTC. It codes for CASSFRDGSYEQYF. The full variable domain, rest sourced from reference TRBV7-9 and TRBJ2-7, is DTGVSQNPRHKITKRGQNVTFRCDPISEHNRLYWYRQTLGQGPEFLTYFQNEAQLEKSRLLSDRFSAERPKGSFSTLEIQRTEQGDSAMYLCASSFRDGSYEQYFGPGTRLTVT.

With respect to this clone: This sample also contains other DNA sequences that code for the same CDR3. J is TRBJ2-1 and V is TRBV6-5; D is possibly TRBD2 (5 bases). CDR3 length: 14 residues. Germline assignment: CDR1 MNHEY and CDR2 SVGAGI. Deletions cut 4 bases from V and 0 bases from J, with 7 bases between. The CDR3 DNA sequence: TGTGCCAGCAGTTCGGGGAACTCCTACAATGAGCAGTTCTTC. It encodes CASSSGNSYNEQFF.

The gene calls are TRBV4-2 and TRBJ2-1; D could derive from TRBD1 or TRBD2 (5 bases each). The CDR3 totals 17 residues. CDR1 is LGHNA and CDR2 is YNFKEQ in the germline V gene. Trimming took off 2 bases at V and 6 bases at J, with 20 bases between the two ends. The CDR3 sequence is CASSQLTPGPSGNEQFF. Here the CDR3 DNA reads TGTGCCAGCAGCCAACTTACCCCGGGACCCTCAGGCAATGAGCAGTTCTTC.

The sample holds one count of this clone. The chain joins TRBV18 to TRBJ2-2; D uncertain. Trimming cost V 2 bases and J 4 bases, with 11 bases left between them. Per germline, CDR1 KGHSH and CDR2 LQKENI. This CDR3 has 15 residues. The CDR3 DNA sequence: TGTGCCAGCTCACCAACGGACGGACCCACCGGGGAGCTGTTTTTT. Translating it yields CASSPTDGPTGELFF.

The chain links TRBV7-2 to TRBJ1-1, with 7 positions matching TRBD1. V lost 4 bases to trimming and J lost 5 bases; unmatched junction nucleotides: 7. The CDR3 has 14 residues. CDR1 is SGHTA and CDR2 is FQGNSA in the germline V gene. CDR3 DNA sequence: TGTGCCAGCAGCTGGGCAGGGGGAGGTACTGAAGCTTTCTTT. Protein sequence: CASSWAGGGTEAFF.

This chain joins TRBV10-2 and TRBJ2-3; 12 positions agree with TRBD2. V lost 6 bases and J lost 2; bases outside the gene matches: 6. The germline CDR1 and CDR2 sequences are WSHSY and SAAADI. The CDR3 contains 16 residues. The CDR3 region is CASRILAGGVTDTQYF. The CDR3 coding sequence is TGCGCCAGCAGGATACTAGCGGGGGGTGTCACAGATACGCAGTATTTT.

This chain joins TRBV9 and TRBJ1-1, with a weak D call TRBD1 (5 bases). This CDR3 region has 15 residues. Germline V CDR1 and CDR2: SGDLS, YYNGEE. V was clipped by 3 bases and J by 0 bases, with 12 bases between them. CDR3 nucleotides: TGTGCCAGCAGCGGGCTGGGGCAGGTGAACACTGAAGCTTTCTTT. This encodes CASSGLGQVNTEAFF.

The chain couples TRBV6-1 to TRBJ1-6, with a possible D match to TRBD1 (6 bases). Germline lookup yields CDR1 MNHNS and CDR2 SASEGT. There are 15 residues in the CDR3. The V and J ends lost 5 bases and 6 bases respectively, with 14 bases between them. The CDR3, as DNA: TGTGCCAGCAGTATTGGGGAGGGGGGTAATTCACCCCTCCACTTT. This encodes CASSIGEGGNSPLHF.

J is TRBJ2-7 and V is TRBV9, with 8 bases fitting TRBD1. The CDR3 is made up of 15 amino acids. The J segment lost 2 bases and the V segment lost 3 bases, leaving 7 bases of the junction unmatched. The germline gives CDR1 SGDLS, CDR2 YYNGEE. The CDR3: CASSAPGTGPYEQYF. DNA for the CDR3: TGTGCCAGCAGCGCCCCCGGGACAGGACCCTACGAGCAGTACTTC.